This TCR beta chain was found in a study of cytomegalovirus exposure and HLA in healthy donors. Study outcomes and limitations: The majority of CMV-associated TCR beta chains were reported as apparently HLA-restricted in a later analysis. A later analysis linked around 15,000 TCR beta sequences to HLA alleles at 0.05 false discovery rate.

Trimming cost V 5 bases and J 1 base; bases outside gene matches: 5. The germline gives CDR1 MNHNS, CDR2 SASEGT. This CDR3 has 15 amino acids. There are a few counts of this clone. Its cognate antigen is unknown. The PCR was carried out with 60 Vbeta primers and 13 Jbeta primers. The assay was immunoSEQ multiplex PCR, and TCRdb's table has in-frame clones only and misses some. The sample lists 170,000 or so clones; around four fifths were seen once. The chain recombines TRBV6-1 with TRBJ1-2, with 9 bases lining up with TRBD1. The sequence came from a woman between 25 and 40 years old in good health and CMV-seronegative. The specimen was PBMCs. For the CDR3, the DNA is TGTGCCAGCAGTCAGGACAGGGGTGGTAACTATGGCTACACCTTC. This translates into CASSQDRGGNYGYTF.